This entry is about one T cell receptor (beta chain). The antigen remains undetermined. These data originate in a study of PD-1 blockade in classical Hodgkin lymphoma. Whole-study findings and limits: Complete responders entered with baseline diversity on par with newly diagnosed patients, the results showed.

Each and every patient relapsed after autologous stem cell transplantation, and patients got differing brentuximab vedotin exposure. Best response was recorded as complete response, partial response or progressive disease. V lost 6 bases and J lost 0; bases outside the gene matches: 6. The CDR3 extends over 14 amino acids. Germline V gene lookup returns CDR1 SGHDT and CDR2 YYEEEE. This table comes from immunoSEQ multiplex PCR, and its TCRdb copy is limited to in-frame clones, with some not included. The sample shows approximately 98,000 clones, 89% of them seen only once. The V call is TRBV5-6, the J call TRBJ2-7; 7 nucleotides agree with TRBD1. This clonotype was obtained from a human donor with classical Hodgkin lymphoma. This sample comprised peripheral blood mononuclear cells (PBMCs), obtained before the second cycle of nivolumab. This chain's CDR3 is CASMGQGVSYEQYF. The CDR3 bases are TGTGCCAGCATGGGGCAGGGGGTCTCCTACGAGCAGTACTTC.